This TCR beta chain comes out of a study of T cell responses to AZD1222 COVID-19 vaccine. Study observations and caveats: Reportedly, close to half of spike-specific TCRs are directed against unmutated variant regions.

Method: immunoSEQ multiplex PCR; TCRdb's copy keeps in-frame clones and lacks some. The table has some 150,000 clones, approximately 88% seen once; the top ten hold roughly 2%. This CDR3 has 15 amino acids. The V and J ends lost 0 bases and 4 bases respectively, with 9 bases between them. The germline CDR1 and CDR2 sequences are SGHVS and FQNEAQ. Of note for this clone: The antigen is undetermined.

Source: peripheral blood, taken on day 0 of AZD1222 vaccination. This sequence originates from an adult in good health. This chain connects TRBV7-8 to TRBJ2-2; D remains unclear. This CDR3 is CASSLAGSATGELFF. Written as DNA, the CDR3 is TGTGCCAGCAGCTTAGCAGGCAGTGCCACCGGGGAGCTGTTTTTT.